Described below is a single T cell receptor beta chain sequence and its context. Its antigen is not identified. Time point: patch test 3, about 24 weeks after DPC sensitization. Treatment of the sample: therapeutic diphenylcyclopropenone sensitization with weekly scalp DPC. The V end was cut by 2 bases, the J end by 2 bases, with 11 bases between. The CDR3 consists of 15 residues. Germline V gene lookup returns CDR1 MGHDK and CDR2 SYGVNS. This entry belongs to a study of human T cells and chemical hapten exposure. Findings and caveats of the study: Expanded TCRs created a significantly greater count of big CDR3 similarity clusters than controls did.

One entry per CDR3 protein results from TCRdb running MiXCR on the RACE reads. The sample comprises roughly 100,000 distinct CDR3 sequences, under 40% of which are singletons, and about 2.9% rests with the top ten. The chain employs TRBV25-1 and TRBJ2-3; D not certain. The clonotype was recovered from a man aged 35-49 years with alopecia areata. Some clones in this sample may be carry-over from other donors' samples. Here the sequenced sample was whole blood, taken in connection with sensitization to the hapten diphenylcyclopropenone (DPC). CDR3 protein: CASSEENRHTDTQYF. CDR3 nucleotides: TGTGCCAGCAGTGAAGAGAACCGGCACACAGATACGCAGTATTTT.